Reported below is one T cell receptor beta chain. Its antigen remains unidentified. Via MiXCR, TCRdb re-called the RACE reads, giving one row per CDR3 protein. The sample includes around 380,000 distinct CDR3 sequences, approximately 5% of them seen just once. The data were taken from a study of human T cells and chemical hapten exposure. About the research overall: In the sensitization step, 2% DPC was placed on approximately 2 cm by approximately 2 cm of upper inner arm skin.

The J segment lost 6 bases and the V segment lost 1 base, leaving 6 bases of the junction unmatched. The CDR3 covers 14 residues. The germline V gene has CDR1 ENHRY and CDR2 SYGVKD. The time point: pre-sensitization, week 0. Sample treatment: therapeutic diphenylcyclopropenone sensitization with weekly scalp DPC. Study-wide points: Expanded TCRs formed significantly more large CDR3 similarity clusters than controls. DPC sensitization did not alter TCRs above 1 in 1000 frequency.

The chain couples TRBV10-3 to TRBJ2-7; 7 bases map to TRBD2. Sample: whole blood, taken in connection with sensitization to the hapten diphenylcyclopropenone (DPC). The sequence came from a woman aged 18-29 years with alopecia areata. Some clones in this sample may be carry-over from other donors' samples. The CDR3 protein is CAISEFQSGGEQYF. CDR3 in DNA: TGTGCCATCAGTGAGTTTCAGTCGGGGGGCGAGCAGTACTTC.